This TCR beta chain was sequenced in a study of shared T cell receptors in the human thymus. Generated by immunoSEQ multiplex PCR, the TCRdb table keeps only in-frame clones and is missing some. The sample has about 660,000 clones, 70% to 90% seen once. Germline V CDR1 and CDR2: SGDLS, YYNGEE. CDR3 length equals 17 residues. Unmatched junction bases numbered 16, after V lost 4 bases and J lost 4 bases. Separately, the same data were catalogued under a study of human thymus T cells.

The source is a boy under two years old with a congenital heart defect. Sequencing was performed on thymocytes. V and J are TRBV9 and TRBJ1-1; 7 bases map to TRBD1. The CDR3 DNA sequence: TGTGCCAGCAGCCCACAGGGGTGGATCGAAGAGGGCACTGAAGCTTTCTTT. Its translation is CASSPQGWIEEGTEAFF.